This T cell receptor beta chain was documented in a study of blood T cell repertoires in COVID-19. Participants were placed into cohorts based on the clinical history they reported. Methods used by the authors: From reference gene primer amplification, estimates of nucleated cell counts were derived. Generated by immunoSEQ multiplex PCR, the TCRdb table keeps only in-frame clones and is missing some. Clonal size and the V and J genes are those of that table, whereas D and trimming came from the DNA. Found here are 150,000 or so clones, roughly 90% of them singletons; the top ten hold over 4%. The TCR sequence derives from a woman aged 40 to 49 who had been exposed to COVID-19. Sequenced sample: PBMCs or T cells enriched from blood (not recorded which).

The CDR3 sequence is CASSRDRGQAGELFF. DNA for the CDR3: TGTGCCAGCAGCCGGGACAGGGGGCAAGCCGGGGAGCTGTTTTTT. The J gene is TRBJ2-2, the V gene TRBV9, with 12 bases identical to TRBD1. Germline lookup yields CDR1 SGDLS and CDR2 YYNGEE. The J segment lost 6 bases and the V segment lost 4 bases, leaving 4 bases of the junction unmatched. The CDR3 runs to 15 residues. Based on the CDR3 plus reference TRBV9 and TRBJ2-2, the full variable domain is DSGVTQTPKHLITATGQRVTLRCSPRSGDLSVYWYQQSLDQGLQFLIQYYNGEERAKGNILERFSAQQFPDLHSELNLSSLELGDSALYFCASSRDRGQAGELFFGEGSRLTVL.